This is a list of T cell receptor beta chains from one sample in a study of blood T cell repertoires in COVID-19. TCRdb's copy holds only in-frame clones and misses some; the assay was immunoSEQ multiplex PCR. The sample has about 180,000 clones, roughly 88% seen once; the top ten hold around 4%. The sequenced sample consisted of peripheral blood. Receptor source: a woman aged 30 to 39 with acute or convalescent COVID-19. CDR3s include the opening cysteine and the closing phenylalanine or tryptophan. Each record gives: V gene, D gene, clone size, J gene, CDR3 DNA, CDR3 protein. D genes are given only for firm matches. Size values are once, few and many counts, or a class for expanded clones, and some rows have none.

TRBV7-2	TRBD2	.	TRBJ2-7	TGTGCCAGCAGCCTCAACCCTAGCGGCGAGCAGTACTTC	CASSLNPSGEQYF
TRBV10-3	.	.	TRBJ2-3	TGTGCCATCTCGGGTGCGGGCCGCACAGATACGCAGTATTTT	CAISGAGRTDTQYF
TRBV6-6	TRBD2	.	TRBJ2-1	TGTGCCAGCAACATGGGACTAGCGAACAATGAGCAGTTCTTC	CASNMGLANNEQFF
TRBV12-3/TRBV12-4	.	.	TRBJ1-3	TGTGCCAGCACTGTTGGCTCCAGAAACACCATATATTTT	CASTVGSRNTIYF
TRBV24-1	TRBD2	.	TRBJ2-1	TGTGCCACCAGTGATTACCTAGCGGGGGGGGGCAATGAGCAGTTCTTC	CATSDYLAGGGNEQFF
TRBV2	.	few	TRBJ2-1	TGTGCCAGCAAGGGGGAAGGGGATGAGCAGTTCTTC	CASKGEGDEQFF
TRBV7-2	TRBD2	.	TRBJ2-3	TGTGCCAGCAGCGCCGGACCAGCGGGAGCAGATACGCAGTATTTT	CASSAGPAGADTQYF
TRBV12-3/TRBV12-4	TRBD1	once	TRBJ1-1	TGTGCCAGCGGGACAGGTAACGCTGAAGCTTTCTTT	CASGTGNAEAFF
TRBV11-1	.	.	TRBJ2-7	TGTGCCAGCAGCCGGGACTCCCTCTACGAGCAGTACTTC	CASSRDSLYEQYF
TRBV5-1	.	.	TRBJ2-5	TGCGCCAGCAGCTTGGCCACCGGGACACAAGAGACCCAGTACTTC	CASSLATGTQETQYF
TRBV5-1	TRBD2	few	TRBJ2-5	TGCGCCAGCAGCTTGCCTAGCGGGAGAGGCGAGACCCAGTACTTC	CASSLPSGRGETQYF
TRBV6-5	.	.	TRBJ1-6	TGTGCCAGCAGTTACGGGGCTCCTTATTCACCCCTCCACTTT	CASSYGAPYSPLHF
TRBV9	.	.	TRBJ2-1	TGTGCCAGCAGCGCTGCTTTCGGTGAGCAGTTCTTC	CASSAAFGEQFF
TRBV7-2	.	.	TRBJ2-2	TGTGCCAGCAGCTTAGCGAGTTGGGCAGCATTGACCGGGGAGCTGTTTTTT	CASSLASWAALTGELFF
TRBV21-1	.	.	TRBJ2-6	TGTGCCAGCAGCCCCGGTACCCCCTGCTCTGGGGCCAACGTCCTGACTTTC	CASSPGTPCSGANVLTF
TRBV13	.	once	TRBJ2-7	TGTGCCAGCAGCTTACAGGGTCACGAGCAGTACTTC	CASSLQGHEQYF
TRBV6-6	.	.	TRBJ2-3	TGTGCCAGCAGTGTCCCTCGGACGCAGTATTTT	CASSVPRTQYF
TRBV24-1	.	once	TRBJ1-1	TGTGCCACCAGTGATTCGACGCAGGGAGGCGGCACTGAAGCTTTCTTT	CATSDSTQGGGTEAFF
TRBV25-1	.	.	TRBJ1-2	TGTGCCAGCAGTGTGCAGGGATTGGGCTATGGCTACACCTTC	CASSVQGLGYGYTF
TRBV27	TRBD2	.	TRBJ2-7	TGTGCCAGCAGTTTGGGGGGGAGCAGAACCTACGAGCAGTACTTC	CASSLGGSRTYEQYF
TRBV28	.	.	TRBJ2-7	TGTGCCAGCAGTTTGGCGGCTTACGAGCAGTACTTC	CASSLAAYEQYF
TRBV5-1	TRBD1	.	TRBJ2-1	TGCGCCAGCGGAGGACAGGGGGCCAATGAGCAGTTCTTC	CASGGQGANEQFF
TRBV27	.	.	TRBJ2-7	TGTGCCAGCAGTACTTTAGACGGGTACGAGCAGTACTTC	CASSTLDGYEQYF
TRBV25-1	.	.	TRBJ2-1	TGTGCCAGCAGTGAAATGACAGACTTCAATGAGCAGTTCTTC	CASSEMTDFNEQFF
TRBV6-5	.	.	TRBJ2-6	TGTGCCAGCATGTCAACTGCTGGGGCCAACGTCCTGACTTTC	CASMSTAGANVLTF
TRBV4-2	TRBD2	.	TRBJ2-1	TGTGCCAGCAGCCAAGCCCATAGCGGGAACACACGGGAGCAGTTCTTC	CASSQAHSGNTREQFF
TRBV28	TRBD1	.	TRBJ2-6	TGTGCCAGTTTAGGGACAGCCGGCTCTGGGGCCAACGTCCTGACTTTC	CASLGTAGSGANVLTF
TRBV7-8	.	.	TRBJ2-4	TGTGCCAGCAGCTTAGGTGTGGTAGACATTCAGTACTTC	CASSLGVVDIQYF
TRBV18	TRBD2	.	TRBJ2-3	TGTGCCAGCTCGCCGGGACTAGCGTCTAGCACAGATACGCAGTATTTT	CASSPGLASSTDTQYF
TRBV9	TRBD1	.	TRBJ2-2	TGTGCCAGCAGCTACGGGCAGGGGGCGCGCACCGGGGAGCTGTTTTTT	CASSYGQGARTGELFF
TRBV29-1	.	once	TRBJ2-3	TGCAGCGTGCTACAGGCAACCAACACAGATACGCAGTATTTT	CSVLQATNTDTQYF
TRBV3-1/TRBV3-2	TRBD1	.	TRBJ1-4	TGTGCCAGCAGCTCCACAAGGGGGCCCTTGGAAAAACTGTTTTTT	CASSSTRGPLEKLFF
TRBV11-2	.	.	TRBJ1-6	TGTGCCAGCAGTTCTGACAGCTATAATTCACCCCTCCACTTT	CASSSDSYNSPLHF
TRBV4-1	.	.	TRBJ2-7	TGCGCCAGCAGCCAAGGGACCGGAACGGGGTCCTACGAGCAGTACTTC	CASSQGTGTGSYEQYF
TRBV28	.	.	TRBJ1-4	TGTGCCAGCAGTTTATCAAGGGGAACGGAAAAACTGTTTTTT	CASSLSRGTEKLFF
TRBV5-1	TRBD2	.	TRBJ2-7	TGCGCCAGCAGCTTGGCGGGAGGTCCCTACGAGCAGTACTTC	CASSLAGGPYEQYF
TRBV2	TRBD1	.	TRBJ1-1	TGTGCCAGCGAAGTCAGGGGGCCCAAAGCTTTCTTT	CASEVRGPKAFF